The 11 T cell receptor beta chains listed next were all sequenced from one sample in a study of T cell responses to AZD1222 COVID-19 vaccine. TCRdb's table, derived via immunoSEQ multiplex PCR, lists solely in-frame clones and lacks some. The sample carries roughly 130,000 clones, over 75% recorded once. Sequences were derived from peripheral blood, sampled on day 0 of AZD1222 vaccination. The source is an adult in good health.

This chain uses TRBV13 with TRBJ2-1, with 7 bases identical to TRBD1. The germline gives CDR1 PRHDT, CDR2 FYEKMQ (reference sequence). Trimming removed 1 base from V and 15 bases from J; junction bases left unmatched: 6. CDR3 length: 12 amino acids. In nucleotides, the CDR3 is TGTGCCAGCAGCTTAGTCCCAGGGGGTCGGTTCTTC. Encoded protein: CASSLVPGGRFF.

This clone was counted ten times or more. One end of the junction fails to match germline, which may point to a read error. The J gene is TRBJ1-6, the V gene TRBV5-5; a weak D match, TRBD1 (6 bases). The CDR3 covers 16 residues. Germline assignment: CDR1 SGHKS and CDR2 YYEKEE (reference sequence). CDR3 coding DNA: TGTGCCAGCAGTTTGGCTGACAGGTTTGGAAATTCACCCCTCCACTTT. This encodes CASSLADRFGNSPLHF.

This sequence joins TRBV19 and TRBJ1-1, with TRBD1 identical over 7 bases. V was clipped by 4 bases and J by 3 bases; unmatched bases: 2. This CDR3 spans 13 amino acids. Per germline, CDR1 LNHDA and CDR2 SQIVND (reference sequence). CDR3 protein: CASSKTGDTEAFF. DNA of the CDR3: TGTGCCAGTAGTAAAACAGGGGACACTGAAGCTTTCTTT.

This rearrangement joins TRBV5-6 to TRBJ1-5; D not certain. V was trimmed by 2 bases and J by 6 bases, leaving 12 bases between them. Germline loops: CDR1 SGHDT, CDR2 YYEEEE. The CDR3 is made up of 14 amino acids. This CDR3 reads CASSLRRASQPQHF. The CDR3 nucleotides read TGTGCCAGCAGCTTACGTCGTGCATCTCAGCCCCAGCATTTT.

CDR3 DNA sequence: TGCGCCAGCAGCTTGGGACCTGGCAATCAGCCCCAGCATTTT. It codes for CASSLGPGNQPQHF. The V gene is TRBV5-1, the J gene TRBJ1-5; D is unclear. The CDR3 covers 14 residues. Trimming removed 0 bases at V and 2 bases at J, with 6 bases between. Germline assignment: CDR1 SGHRS and CDR2 YFSETQ.

In its sample, this clone was seen once. The chain carries TRBV28 and TRBJ1-4; tentative D call: TRBD1 (5 bases). The CDR3 consists of 14 residues. The ends were cut back, 6 bases at V and 2 bases at J, with 10 bases in the middle. CDR1 is MDHEN and CDR2 is SYDVKM in the germline V gene. The CDR3, as DNA: TGTGCCAGCAGCTTGGCAGGGACTAATGAAAAACTGTTTTTT. This sequence encodes CASSLAGTNEKLFF.

This chain joins TRBV7-3 and TRBJ1-5; tentatively, D is TRBD1 (5 bases). This CDR3 spans 19 amino acids. Germline V lookup: CDR1 SGHTA, CDR2 FQGTGA. The V end was cut by 8 bases, the J end by 7 bases, with 33 bases between. The CDR3 nucleotides are TGTGCCAGCGCCTCTGAGGGCACGAGGTTGGGGCTTCGGAGACAGCCCCAGCATTTT. This sequence encodes CASASEGTRLGLRRQPQHF.

The chain joins TRBV19 to TRBJ2-7; 10 bases map to TRBD2. V lost 1 base, J lost 2 bases, and 8 bases stayed unmatched. The germline V gene encodes CDR1 LNHDA and CDR2 SQIVND (reference sequence). This CDR3 comprises 17 residues. This CDR3 is CASSIGSSLAGAYEQYF. CDR3 coding DNA: TGTGCCAGTAGTATAGGCAGTAGCCTAGCGGGAGCCTACGAGCAGTACTTC.

This clone was counted once. J is TRBJ2-3 and V is TRBV18; D may be TRBD2 (5 bases). This CDR3 is 14 amino acids long. The V gene's germline CDR1 is KGHSH and CDR2 LQKENI. V was trimmed by 7 bases and J by 0 bases, leaving 11 bases between them. The CDR3 DNA reads TGTGCCAGCTATGGACTGTCTAGCACAGATACGCAGTATTTT. Its protein product is CASYGLSSTDTQYF.

The chain has TRBV4-2 and TRBJ2-7, with D perhaps being TRBD1 or TRBD2 (5 bases each). Trimming removed 1 base at V and 0 bases at J, with 13 bases between. Germline CDR1 LGHNA, CDR2 YNFKEQ. The CDR3 spans 16 residues. CDR3 nucleotide sequence: TGTGCCAGCAGCCAAGCGGGGCCGGGGAACTCCTACGAGCAGTACTTC. It codes for CASSQAGPGNSYEQYF.

The chain links TRBV6-6 to TRBJ1-5; D not resolved. The CDR3 contains 12 residues. In germline, CDR1 is MNHNY, CDR2 SVGAGI (reference sequence). The germline V and J ends were trimmed by 6 bases and 4 bases, with 7 bases remaining between them. CDR3 coding DNA: TGTGCCAGCAGCCGTCTAAATCAGCCCCAGCATTTT. It translates to CASSRLNQPQHF.